These 21 T cell receptor beta chains originate from one sample sequenced in a study of blood T cell repertoires in COVID-19 (dated by TCRdb to the early 2020s). The library was built by means of the immunoSEQ multiplex PCR assay. TCRdb obtained this table from immuneACCESS and retained in-frame rearrangements with V and J assigned. These tables miss some clones; where compared with another copy, unresolved V genes account for less than half of the shortfall, and the remainder is unexplained. A total of around 130,000 clones appear in this sample, 75% to 90% of them only once. The ten largest clonotypes hold under 35% of the sample. The sequencing sample was made of peripheral blood. The receptors come from a man in his 70s with active or convalescent COVID-19.

This clone was observed once. V is TRBV6-4 and J is TRBJ2-3, with a tentative D call TRBD2 (7 bases). Germline-derived CDR1 and CDR2 are MRHNA and SNTAGT. The V gene lost 5 bases and the J gene lost 4 bases, with 13 bases spanning the gap. There are 14 residues in the CDR3. CDR3 in amino acids: CASSPRGLPDTQYF. CDR3 DNA: TGTGCCAGCAGTCCCAGGGGACTACCAGATACGCAGTATTTT.

This clone was observed a few times. The gene calls are TRBV30 and TRBJ1-4; D unresolved. V lost 4 bases, J lost 4 bases, and 13 bases lay in between. The V gene's germline CDR1 is GTSNPN and CDR2 SVGIG (reference sequence). The CDR3 length is 14 residues. This CDR3 is CAWKTAFLNEKLFF. The CDR3 DNA reads as TGTGCCTGGAAAACAGCTTTCCTTAATGAAAAACTGTTTTTT.

The rearrangement links TRBV27 to TRBJ2-3; 12 bases are shared with TRBD2. Losses at the gene ends were 5 bases for V and 7 bases for J; bases not matched to a gene: 10. The CDR3 spans 16 residues. Germline V gene sequence: CDR1 MNHEY, CDR2 SMNVEV (reference sequence). CDR3 sequence reads: CASSKLKTSGRYTQYF. CDR3 sequence (DNA): TGTGCCAGCAGTAAACTGAAGACTAGCGGGAGATATACGCAGTATTTT.

This clone showed up just once. The CDR3 DNA follows: TGTGCCAGCAGCTTAGGTTCAGGGGGCTGGCAAGAGACCCAGTACTTC. This codes for CASSLGSGGWQETQYF. V usage is TRBV7-9 and J usage is TRBJ2-5, with TRBD1 matching 8 bases. Losses at the gene ends were 1 base for V and 2 bases for J; bases not matched to a gene: 6. Germline lookup yields CDR1 SEHNR and CDR2 FQNEAQ (reference sequence). This CDR3 has 16 residues.

The V call is TRBV7-8, the J call TRBJ2-3; D unresolved. Germline V gene lookup returns CDR1 SGHVS and CDR2 FQNEAQ. CDR3 length: 13 amino acids. Trimming stripped 2 bases from V and 6 bases from J, with 9 bases between. The chain's CDR3 is CASSLLRVDTQYF. CDR3 DNA: TGTGCCAGCAGCTTACTTAGAGTCGATACGCAGTATTTT.

The chain has TRBV19 and TRBJ1-5, with 7 bases lining up with TRBD1. Per germline, CDR1 LNHDA and CDR2 SQIVND (reference sequence). The CDR3 loop spans 17 amino acids. The V segment lost 4 bases and the J segment 1 base; nucleotides outside the gene matches: 10. For the CDR3, the DNA is TGTGCCAGTAGTACTATCCGGACAGGTTTGAGCAATCAGCCCCAGCATTTT. Translating it yields CASSTIRTGLSNQPQHF.

This chain's CDR3 is CATRWDRSPGNTIYF. The CDR3 nucleotides are TGTGCCACCAGATGGGACAGGAGCCCTGGAAACACCATATATTTT. The chain couples TRBV15 to TRBJ1-3, with TRBD1 identical over 8 bases. V gave up 6 bases and J gave up 2 bases; unmatched junction bases: 6. CDR1 is LNHNV and CDR2 is YYDKDF in the germline V gene (reference sequence). The CDR3 runs 15 residues.

The chain carries TRBV18 and TRBJ2-7; 9 bases match TRBD2. V was pared by 7 bases and J by 0 bases, with 4 bases of the junction left unmatched. The germline gives CDR1 KGHSH, CDR2 LQKENI. This CDR3 has 14 amino acids. Here the CDR3 DNA reads TGTGCCAGCTGGACTAGCGCATCCTCCTACGAGCAGTACTTC. It encodes CASWTSASSYEQYF.

V and J are TRBV19 and TRBJ1-2; D unclear. This CDR3 comprises 13 residues. V was cut by 4 bases and J by 4 bases, with 10 bases left in between. The germline V gene encodes CDR1 LNHDA and CDR2 SQIVND (reference sequence). For the CDR3, the DNA is TGTGCCAGTAGTACTGAGGGCAGCTATGGCTACACCTTC. Translation gives CASSTEGSYGYTF.

Only one count was recorded for this clone. The gene calls are TRBV19 and TRBJ2-2; 7 positions agree with TRBD1. The germline CDR1 and CDR2 sequences are LNHDA and SQIVND (reference sequence). There are 15 residues in the CDR3. V shed 4 bases, J shed 1 base, and the junction held 3 bases outside the gene matches. DNA for the CDR3: TGTGCCAGTAGTACGGACAGGCTGAACACCGGGGAGCTGTTTTTT. Amino acids: CASSTDRLNTGELFF.

The chain employs TRBV28 and TRBJ2-2, with D perhaps matching TRBD2 (6 bases). Trimming stripped 5 bases from V and 6 bases from J, with 16 bases between. CDR1 is MDHEN, CDR2 SYDVKM, per germline. This CDR3 has 15 residues. This CDR3 is CASSHRLTRAGELFF. In DNA form, the CDR3 reads TGTGCCAGCAGTCACAGGCTGACTAGGGCCGGGGAGCTGTTTTTT.

This chain connects TRBV11-2 to TRBJ1-4, with TRBD1 as a possible D gene (5 bases). CDR3 size: 14 residues. Trimming cost V 4 bases and J 7 bases, with 13 bases left between them. Germline CDR1 is SGHAT and CDR2 is FQNNGV. The CDR3 sequence is CASSSTAAGEKLFF. CDR3 in DNA: TGTGCCAGCAGCTCGACAGCAGCGGGTGAAAAACTGTTTTTT.

J is TRBJ2-7 and V is TRBV7-8, with TRBD1 identical over 9 bases. CDR3 length: 16 residues. CDR1 and CDR2 from the germline V gene are SGHVS and FQNEAQ. J lost 2 bases, V lost 5 bases, and 10 bases had no gene match. The CDR3 here is CASSQGQGGFAYEQYF. The CDR3 DNA sequence: TGTGCCAGCAGCCAGGGACAGGGAGGATTCGCCTACGAGCAGTACTTC.

The CDR3 region has the DNA TGCGCCAGCAGCTTTTTCCTTAGAGGACAGGGAGGCCTAGCGGGAGGCATCGGGGAGCTGTTTTTT. Translated: CASSFFLRGQGGLAGGIGELFF. The chain uses TRBV5-1 and TRBJ2-2, with 11 bases aligning to TRBD2. Germline values: CDR1 SGHRS, CDR2 YFSETQ. Trimming cost V 2 bases and J 7 bases; bases outside gene matches: 25. This CDR3 has 22 residues.

V and J are TRBV5-4 and TRBJ2-1, with a tentative D call TRBD1 (6 bases). Germline V gives CDR1 SGHNT, CDR2 YYREEE (reference sequence). The CDR3 runs 17 residues. Deletions cut 4 bases from V and 2 bases from J, with 19 bases between. DNA of the CDR3: TGTGCCAGCAGCCTGACCCGGGACACTATAACCTACAATGAGCAGTTCTTC. Amino acids: CASSLTRDTITYNEQFF. The full variable domain, rest sourced from reference TRBV5-4 and TRBJ2-1, is ETGVTQSPTHLIKTRGQQVTLRCSSQSGHNTVSWYQQALGQGPQFIFQYYREEENGRGNFPPRFSGLQFPNYSSELNVNALELDDSALYLCASSLTRDTITYNEQFFGPGTRLTVL.

This rearrangement joins TRBV7-2 to TRBJ2-3, with TRBD2 matching over 11 bases. The CDR3 consists of 19 residues. V shed 5 bases and J 0 bases; nucleotides not matched to a gene: 13. CDR1 is SGHTA and CDR2 is FQGNSA in the germline V gene. CDR3 region: CASSQTTSGKRFSTDTQYF. The CDR3 DNA sequence: TGTGCCAGCAGCCAGACGACTAGCGGGAAACGGTTTAGCACAGATACGCAGTATTTT.

The chain has TRBV2 and TRBJ1-3; D possibly corresponds to TRBD1 (5 bases). The V end lost 4 bases, the J end lost 1 base, and 8 bases lay between the germline ends. This CDR3 comprises 14 residues. CDR1 and CDR2 from the germline V gene are SNHLY and FYNNEI. CDR3 region: CASSAGGSGNTIYF. The CDR3 DNA sequence: TGTGCCAGCAGTGCCGGGGGGTCTGGAAACACCATATATTTT.

This sequence joins TRBV19 and TRBJ1-2; 7 bases match TRBD1. Per the germline V gene, CDR1 is LNHDA and CDR2 is SQIVND (reference sequence). Trimming at V came to 7 bases and at J to 2 bases, leaving 4 bases not matched to a gene. The CDR3 runs 13 residues. In nucleotides, the CDR3 is TGTGCCAGTAACCCAGGGGGGAACTATGGCTACACCTTC. Protein: CASNPGGNYGYTF.

This clone has a single count. The V call is TRBV7-2, the J call TRBJ1-5, with 7 bases matching TRBD1. CDR1 and CDR2 from the germline V gene are SGHTA and FQGNSA. The ends lost 2 bases at V and 1 base at J; junction bases unmatched: 5. CDR3 length: 16 amino acids. CDR3 in amino acids: CASSLTGVESNQPQHF. In DNA form, the CDR3 reads TGTGCCAGCAGCTTAACAGGGGTTGAAAGCAATCAGCCCCAGCATTTT.

The J gene is TRBJ1-1, the V gene TRBV7-9; 9 bases align to TRBD1. The V segment lost 5 bases and the J segment 5 bases; nucleotides outside the gene matches: 6. This CDR3 comprises 14 residues. The germline gives CDR1 SEHNR, CDR2 FQNEAQ (reference sequence). Here the CDR3 DNA reads TGTGCCAGCAGCCAGGACAGGGGAGTAACTGAAGCTTTCTTT. It yields the protein CASSQDRGVTEAFF.

V gene TRBV7-9 combines with J gene TRBJ1-4; 8 bases fit TRBD1. Germline V gene data show CDR1 as SEHNR and CDR2 as FQNEAQ (reference sequence). With 1 base clipped from V and 7 bases from J, the junction kept 14 bases outside the gene matches. This CDR3 contains 18 residues. The CDR3 spells CASSLEIGIRGQIEKLFF. The CDR3 DNA reads as TGTGCCAGCAGCTTAGAGATCGGGATCAGGGGGCAGATTGAAAAACTGTTTTTT. Full variable domain (remainder filled in from reference TRBV7-9 and TRBJ1-4): DTGVSQNPRHKITKRGQNVTFRCDPISEHNRLYWYRQTLGQGPEFLTYFQNEAQLEKSRLLSDRFSAERPKGSFSTLEIQRTEQGDSAMYLCASSLEIGIRGQIEKLFFGSGTQLSVL.